A single sample is the source of the 15 T cell receptor beta chains below, sequenced in a study of blood T cell repertoires in COVID-19. Profiled with immunoSEQ multiplex PCR; TCRdb holds only in-frame clones, not every one. The profile shows 310,000 or so clones, about 90% of them singletons. Sequences were obtained from peripheral blood. The receptors come from a woman in her twenties or thirties who had recovered from COVID-19.

The chain employs TRBV19 and TRBJ2-3, with a weak D call TRBD2 (5 bases). From germline, CDR1 is LNHDA and CDR2 SQIVND (reference sequence). This CDR3 contains 17 residues. The V gene lost 3 bases and the J gene lost 5 bases, with 21 bases spanning the gap. The CDR3 here is CASSMMLFLPRVDTQYF. The CDR3, as DNA: TGTGCCAGTAGTATGATGCTATTTTTGCCGAGGGTAGATACGCAGTATTTT.

The chain combines TRBV28 with TRBJ1-2; D remains ambiguous. CDR3 length: 14 amino acids. V was cut by 6 bases and J by 0 bases, with 11 bases left in between. The germline V gene encodes CDR1 MDHEN and CDR2 SYDVKM. CDR3 DNA: TGTGCCAGCAGCGTACGGTTGGCTAACTATGGCTACACCTTC. It is translated as CASSVRLANYGYTF.

The CDR3 loop is CASSPGDYGYTF. The DNA for the CDR3 is TGTGCCAGCAGCCCAGGGGATTATGGCTACACCTTC. The chain combines TRBV28 with TRBJ1-2; perhaps TRBD1 as D (6 bases). V was shortened by 6 bases and J by 5 bases, with 10 bases between the two germline ends. Per germline, CDR1 MDHEN and CDR2 SYDVKM. The CDR3 consists of 12 residues.

The V gene is TRBV3-1 (or the pseudogene TRBV3-2), the J gene TRBJ2-1; 8 bases map to TRBD2. The CDR3 is 13 residues long. With 7 bases clipped from V and 6 bases from J, the junction kept 5 bases outside the gene matches. CDR1 and CDR2 (germline): LGHDT, YNNKEL (reference sequence). The CDR3 nucleotides are TGTGCCAGCACAGAGCGGGGGACCAATGAGCAGTTCTTC. This sequence encodes CASTERGTNEQFF.

Details on this clone: Within the sample, other DNA sequences also encode this same CDR3. The chain carries TRBV6-5 and TRBJ2-7; D perhaps matches TRBD1 (5 bases). The V and J ends lost 0 bases and 2 bases respectively, with 8 bases between them. Germline-derived CDR1 and CDR2 are MNHEY and SVGAGI. The CDR3 spans 14 residues. In nucleotides, the CDR3 is TGTGCCAGCAGTTACTCAAGGGGCCCCTACGAGCAGTACTTC. As protein: CASSYSRGPYEQYF.

The CDR3, as DNA: TGTGCCAGCAGCCACTTTCCGGCAGGGTTGAACACTGAAGCTTTCTTT. Translated, it gives CASSHFPAGLNTEAFF. This sequence joins TRBV3-1 (or the pseudogene TRBV3-2) and TRBJ1-1, with D possibly TRBD1 on 5 matching bases. Trimming removed 3 bases at V and 0 bases at J, with 14 bases between. In germline, CDR1 is LGHDT, CDR2 YNNKEL (reference sequence). The CDR3 length is 16 residues.

The V gene is TRBV4-2, the J gene TRBJ1-5; 9 positions agree with TRBD1. Germline CDR1 is LGHNA and CDR2 is YNFKEQ. V was clipped by 4 bases and J by 0 bases; unmatched bases: 1. CDR3 size: 15 residues. CDR3 residues: CASSPQGASNQPQHF. The CDR3 coding sequence is TGTGCCAGCAGCCCACAGGGGGCTAGCAATCAGCCCCAGCATTTT.

The rearrangement uses TRBV25-1 and TRBJ2-5; weak D call: TRBD2 (5 bases). Germline V gene lookup returns CDR1 MGHDK and CDR2 SYGVNS. The CDR3 covers 16 residues. V was trimmed by 6 bases and J by 3 bases, leaving 20 bases between them. The CDR3 is CASSSGIGSFKETQYF. CDR3 bases: TGTGCCAGCAGCAGCGGTATAGGTTCATTTAAAGAGACCCAGTACTTC.

V usage is TRBV3-1 (or the pseudogene TRBV3-2) and J usage is TRBJ2-7; TRBD1 matches 8 bases. The CDR3 consists of 14 residues. V was pared by 9 bases and J by 6 bases, with 13 bases of the junction left unmatched. From germline, CDR1 is LGHDT and CDR2 YNNKEL (reference sequence). This CDR3 reads CASEPRTGYREQYF. CDR3 DNA sequence: TGTGCCAGTGAGCCGAGGACAGGGTACCGCGAGCAGTACTTC.

V usage is TRBV2 and J usage is TRBJ2-7, with 11 bases matching TRBD1. The CDR3 is 13 amino acids. Germline V lookup: CDR1 SNHLY, CDR2 FYNNEI. V lost 9 bases, J lost 6 bases, and 7 bases stayed unmatched. The CDR3 sequence is CASRGQGAGEQYF. The CDR3 DNA follows: TGTGCCAGTCGCGGACAGGGGGCGGGCGAGCAGTACTTC.

The V gene is TRBV30, the J gene TRBJ2-1, with 10 bases identical to TRBD1. Germline V gene sequence: CDR1 GTSNPN, CDR2 SVGIG (reference sequence). Germline trimming cut 4 bases from V and 8 bases from J; bases unmatched to any gene: 8. The CDR3 spans 14 residues. In DNA, the CDR3 is TGTGCCTGGACCTCAGCCGGGACAGGGGATGAGCAGTTCTTC. Translating it yields CAWTSAGTGDEQFF.

The chain employs TRBV11-2 and TRBJ1-1; possibly TRBD1 for D (5 bases). In germline, CDR1 is SGHAT, CDR2 FQNNGV. The ends were cut back, 5 bases at V and 8 bases at J, with 12 bases in the middle. This CDR3 has 12 residues. Written as DNA, the CDR3 is TGTGCCAGCAGCCCCGGGAGGACAGAAGCTTTCTTT. Its translation: CASSPGRTEAFF. The entire variable domain, with the rest obtained from reference TRBV11-2 and TRBJ1-1, is as follows: EAGVAQSPRYKIIEKRQSVAFWCNPISGHATLYWYQQILGQGPKLLIQFQNNGVVDDSQLPKDRFSAERLKGVDSTLKIQPAKLEDSAVYLCASSPGRTEAFFGQGTRLTVV.

V and J are TRBV7-8 and TRBJ1-1; no definite D call. CDR3 length: 13 amino acids. V was trimmed by 3 bases and J by 4 bases, leaving 9 bases between them. Germline assignment: CDR1 SGHVS and CDR2 FQNEAQ. The CDR3 spells CASSFTRTTEAFF. The CDR3 DNA sequence: TGTGCCAGCAGCTTTACTCGAACCACTGAAGCTTTCTTT.

The V and J genes are TRBV10-3 and TRBJ2-2; D is unresolved. The ends were cut back, 1 base at V and 0 bases at J, with 9 bases in the middle. The CDR3 runs 16 residues. Per germline, CDR1 ENHRY and CDR2 SYGVKD. The CDR3 coding sequence is TGTGCCATCAGTGAGTTTGCAGTTGCGAACACCGGGGAGCTGTTTTTT. This translates into CAISEFAVANTGELFF.

V is TRBV5-1 and J is TRBJ2-7; 8 nucleotides match TRBD2. The ends lost 4 bases at V and 2 bases at J; junction bases unmatched: 8. This CDR3 comprises 15 residues. In germline, CDR1 is SGHRS, CDR2 YFSETQ. CDR3 amino acids: CASSHDVAGTYEQYF. CDR3 sequence (DNA): TGCGCCAGCAGCCATGACGTAGCGGGGACCTACGAGCAGTACTTC.